Presented here are 11 T cell receptor beta chains from one specimen sequenced in a study of CD8 T cells in ankylosing spondylitis. Study-wide results and limits: Typical of ankylosing spondylitis blood, it appeared, was a TCR beta motif of fewer than 10 highly homologous variants.

No antigen has been identified for these receptors. Each CDR3 protein is one row after TCRdb ran MiXCR on the 5' RACE reads. Of approximately 400,000 distinct CDR3 sequences listed, about 25% are singletons. Sequenced material: blood, either unsorted or a sorted T cell fraction (not recorded which). The receptors here all came from a male donor with ankylosing spondylitis.

This clonotype has a handful of counts. This chain joins TRBV20-1 and TRBJ1-2, with D possibly TRBD1 on 5 matching bases. V was clipped by 1 base and J by 5 bases, with 11 bases between them. Germline V gives CDR1 DFQATT, CDR2 SNEGSKA (reference sequence). CDR3 size: 13 residues. The CDR3 reads CSARVLGRYGYTF. The DNA of the CDR3 is TGCAGTGCTAGAGTTCTGGGACGGTATGGCTACACCTTC.

The chain carries TRBV30 and TRBJ2-1; no reliable D call. Germline V gene data show CDR1 as GTSNPN and CDR2 as SVGIG (reference sequence). This CDR3 has 13 amino acids. V was cut by 5 bases and J by 1 base, with 9 bases left in between. CDR3 bases: TGTGCCTGGGCCCGGTGGTCCTACAATGAGCAGTTCTTC. Its protein product is CAWARWSYNEQFF.

This clonotype showed up just a few times. This chain joins TRBV6-1 and TRBJ1-5, with D possibly TRBD1 on 5 matching bases. This CDR3 has 18 residues. V was pared by 0 bases and J by 3 bases, with 18 bases between. CDR1 MNHNS and CDR2 SASEGT come from the germline V gene. The CDR3 nucleotides are TGTGCCAGCAGTGAAGCGCAGAGGGGAGTGGTTTTCAATCAGCCCCAGCATTTT. Encoded protein: CASSEAQRGVVFNQPQHF.

A few counts support this clonotype. The chain recombines TRBV20-1 with TRBJ2-1; TRBD2 agrees at 10 bases. The CDR3 is 14 amino acids. Trimming took 1 base from V and 3 from J; bases not matched to a gene: 0. Per the germline V gene, CDR1 is DFQATT and CDR2 is SNEGSKA (reference sequence). CDR3 in amino acids: CSARGTSGYNEQFF. CDR3 DNA: TGCAGTGCTAGAGGGACTAGCGGCTACAATGAGCAGTTCTTC.

This clonotype was detected a few times. The chain employs TRBV24-1 and TRBJ2-7; TRBD1 is a possible D gene (5 bases). Germline values: CDR1 KGHDR, CDR2 SFDVKD. The V end lost 2 bases, the J end lost 3 bases, and 13 bases lay between the germline ends. The CDR3 covers 15 residues. This CDR3 reads CATSDSGDSNYEQYF. In nucleotides, the CDR3 is TGTGCCACCAGTGATTCAGGAGACAGTAACTACGAGCAGTACTTC.

This rearrangement joins TRBV5-1 to TRBJ1-1; D ambiguous. The CDR3 runs to 14 residues. Germline-derived CDR1 and CDR2 are SGHRS and YFSETQ. V dropped 4 bases and J dropped 3 bases, with 13 bases sitting between them. CDR3 protein: CASSPLLKDTEAFF. In DNA form, the CDR3 reads TGCGCCAGCAGCCCTCTTCTTAAGGACACTGAAGCTTTCTTT.

This chain uses TRBV7-6 with TRBJ1-3; no clear D. The germline V and J ends were trimmed by 0 bases and 0 bases, with 12 bases remaining between them. Germline V gene lookup returns CDR1 SGHVS and CDR2 FNYEAQ. This CDR3 has 17 residues. DNA of the CDR3: TGTGCCAGCAGCTTAGCGGGCGGGGATGCCTCTGGAAACACCATATATTTT. Translating gives CASSLAGGDASGNTIYF. The full variable domain, its missing parts supplied by reference TRBV7-6 and TRBJ1-3, is GAGVSQSPRYKVTKRGQDVALRCDPISGHVSLYWYRQALGQGPEFLTYFNYEAQQDKSGLPNDRFSAERPEGSISTLTIQRTEQRDSAMYRCASSLAGGDASGNTIYFGEGSWLTVV.

This clonotype was seen more than once but under ten times. The chain employs TRBV29-1 and TRBJ2-1; D is unresolved. The V end lost 6 bases, the J end lost 3 bases, and 6 bases lay between the germline ends. Germline V CDR1 and CDR2: SQVTM, ANQGSEA. The CDR3 runs 11 residues. The CDR3 region is CSVHSYNEQFF. The CDR3 coding sequence is TGCAGCGTCCATAGCTACAATGAGCAGTTCTTC.

This sequence joins TRBV18 and TRBJ2-3, with TRBD1 matching over 7 bases. The CDR3 is made up of 14 amino acids. CDR1 KGHSH and CDR2 LQKENI come from the germline V gene. With 5 bases clipped from V and 6 bases from J, the junction kept 8 bases outside the gene matches. The CDR3 coding sequence is TGTGCCAGCTCAACCGGGACAGAGGCCGATACGCAGTATTTT. Protein sequence: CASSTGTEADTQYF.

The V call is TRBV2, the J call TRBJ1-1; possible D gene TRBD1, 5 bases. The germline CDR1 and CDR2 sequences are SNHLY and FYNNEI. The CDR3 is made up of 13 amino acids. Between the trimmed V and J ends, which lost 4 bases and 8 bases, there was a span of 14 bases. The CDR3 nucleotides read TGTGCCAGCAGTGCTCCGGGGGGAGCCGAAGCTTTCTTT. This gives the protein CASSAPGGAEAFF.

V usage is TRBV20-1 and J usage is TRBJ2-6; D may be TRBD2 (6 bases). This CDR3 has 14 residues. Germline CDR1 reads DFQATT; CDR2 reads SNEGSKA (reference sequence). V was shortened by 6 bases and J by 1 base, with 10 bases between the two germline ends. CDR3 sequence reads: CSAEEGSGANVLTF. CDR3 coding DNA: TGCAGTGCCGAGGAGGGGTCTGGGGCCAACGTCCTGACTTTC.